The 32 T cell receptor beta chains below all came from one sample that was sequenced in a study of blood T cells in healthy people across ages. PCR was performed a second time for roughly 7 to 11 cycles using a sample-barcoded 5' primer and a J-beta primer mix. TCRdb passed the 5' RACE reads through MiXCR, listing each CDR3 protein once. The table includes about 620,000 distinct CDR3 sequences, 45% to 60% detected once. Sequenced material: blood. These TCRs come from a woman aged 80 or over in good health.

The chain joins TRBV14 to TRBJ2-4; D assignment may be TRBD1 or TRBD2 (5 bases each). V lost 5 bases and J lost 2, with 16 bases in between. Germline CDR1 SGHDN, CDR2 FVKESK. The CDR3 loop spans 16 amino acids. CDR3 in DNA: TGTGCCAGCAGCAAGGGGACCTTAAGGCCCAAAAACATTCAGTACTTC. This codes for CASSKGTLRPKNIQYF.

A few counts support this clonotype. The V and J genes are TRBV28 and TRBJ2-4, with D possibly being TRBD1 (5 bases). From germline, CDR1 is MDHEN and CDR2 SYDVKM. This CDR3 comprises 15 residues. The V and J ends lost 2 bases and 0 bases respectively, with 8 bases between them. CDR3 loop: CASSLAGSAKNIQYF. CDR3 nucleotides: TGTGCCAGCAGTTTAGCAGGGTCAGCCAAAAACATTCAGTACTTC.

V and J are TRBV13 and TRBJ2-1; 8 nucleotides line up with TRBD2. J was trimmed by 0 bases and V by 1 base; bases with no gene match: 5. The length of the CDR3 is 17 residues. Germline loops: CDR1 PRHDT, CDR2 FYEKMQ (reference sequence). CDR3 in DNA: TGTGCCAGCAGCTTAGTGTCGGGACTAGGCTCCTACAATGAGCAGTTCTTC. Residues: CASSLVSGLGSYNEQFF.

This sequence joins TRBV5-5 and TRBJ1-5, with D possibly being TRBD1 (5 bases). Deletions cut 5 bases from V and 3 bases from J, with 18 bases between. Looked up from germline, CDR1 is SGHKS and CDR2 is YYEKEE (reference sequence). CDR3 length: 16 residues. The CDR3 nucleotides read TGTGCCAGCAGTCAAACAGGTTTCCCAGACAATCAGCCCCAGCATTTT. Residues: CASSQTGFPDNQPQHF.

In the case of this clonotype: This may be a read error, as it is one base from a much larger clone. V and J are TRBV12-3 or TRBV12-4 and TRBJ1-2; TRBD1 matches 7 bases. V dropped 5 bases and J dropped 8; count of bases not matched to a gene: 20. The CDR3 consists of 17 residues. The CDR3 DNA follows: TGTGCCAGCAGTCCCCAAGAGACAGGGCTTCAATCGGGAGGCTACACCTTC. This codes for CASSPQETGLQSGGYTF.

This chain links TRBV27 with TRBJ1-2; no firm D call. The V and J ends lost 0 bases and 5 bases respectively, with 10 bases between them. The germline V gene has CDR1 MNHEY and CDR2 SMNVEV (reference sequence). The CDR3 is 14 amino acids. The CDR3 DNA reads as TGTGCCAGCAGTTTATCGCCTCTGAGATATGGCTACACCTTC. Its translation: CASSLSPLRYGYTF.

The gene calls are TRBV20-1 and TRBJ2-5; D is unclear. Germline V gives CDR1 DFQATT, CDR2 SNEGSKA (reference sequence). This CDR3 is 12 amino acids long. Trimming cost V 5 bases and J 0 bases, with 7 bases left between them. The CDR3 DNA reads TGCAGTGCTTCAGGAAACCAAGAGACCCAGTACTTC. This sequence encodes CSASGNQETQYF.

This clonotype turned up a few times. The chain is built from TRBV20-1 and TRBJ2-2, with 8 bases matching TRBD2. Germline V lookup: CDR1 DFQATT, CDR2 SNEGSKA (reference sequence). This CDR3 region has 14 residues. The CDR3 DNA is TGCCACCAGTCGGGACTAGTGTACACCGGGGAGCTGTTTTTT. Encoded protein: CHQSGLVYTGELFF.

As to this clonotype: The junction does not match germline at one end; this may be a read error. The chain couples TRBV3-1 to TRBJ1-4; TRBD1 matches at 8 bases. The CDR3 totals 16 residues. The germline gives CDR1 LGHDT, CDR2 YNNKEL (reference sequence). In nucleotides, the CDR3 is TGTGCCAGCAGCCCTGGAAGGTCGGACAGGGATGAAAAAATGTTTTTT. It encodes CASSPGRSDRDEKMFF.

This clonotype was detected ten times or more. The chain joins TRBV6-5 to TRBJ2-1, with D uncertain. This CDR3 region has 16 residues. CDR1 is MNHEY and CDR2 is SVGAGI in the germline V gene. V shed 0 bases and J shed 3 bases, with 12 bases lying between them. Here the CDR3 reads CASSYSGTTLYNEQFF. As DNA, the CDR3 is TGTGCCAGCAGTTACTCAGGTACAACCCTCTACAATGAGCAGTTCTTC.

V is TRBV29-1 and J is TRBJ1-2, with TRBD1 identical over 7 bases. J lost 0 bases, V lost 2 bases, and 15 bases had no gene match. This CDR3 region has 18 residues. Germline assignment: CDR1 SQVTM and CDR2 ANQGSEA. This CDR3 reads CSVEMTKGASHANYGYTF. In nucleotides, the CDR3 is TGCAGCGTTGAAATGACAAAGGGGGCCTCCCACGCTAACTATGGCTACACCTTC. Full variable domain (missing parts from reference TRBV29-1 and TRBJ1-2): SAVISQKPSRDICQRGTSLTIQCQVDSQVTMMFWYRQQPGQSLTLIATANQGSEATYESGFVIDKFPISRPNLTFSTLTVSNMSPEDSSIYLCSVEMTKGASHANYGYTFGSGTRLTVV.

The chain joins TRBV7-9 to TRBJ2-2; tentatively, D is TRBD1 (5 bases). Germline CDR1 reads SEHNR; CDR2 reads FQNEAQ (reference sequence). Trimming stripped 4 bases from V and 0 bases from J, with 12 bases between. CDR3 length: 16 residues. The CDR3 loop is CASSSRPTANTGELFF. DNA of the CDR3: TGTGCCAGCAGCTCACGCCCGACAGCGAACACCGGGGAGCTGTTTTTT.

This clonotype has a count of ten or more. Written as DNA, the CDR3 is TGCAGTTACCCGCGCGGGAACGAGCAGTACTTC. Protein sequence: CSYPRGNEQYF. The chain links TRBV20-1 to TRBJ2-7, with a possible D match to TRBD2 (6 bases). The CDR3 is made up of 11 amino acids. Germline V CDR1 and CDR2: DFQATT, SNEGSKA (reference sequence). Deletions cut 8 bases from V and 5 bases from J, with 13 bases between.

This clonotype has at least ten counts. J is TRBJ2-1 and V is TRBV7-6, with unresolved D. The length of the CDR3 is 14 residues. Germline lookup yields CDR1 SGHVS and CDR2 FNYEAQ. V was cut by 6 bases and J by 8 bases, with 17 bases left in between. The CDR3 loop reads CASRFSPAIHEQFF. For the CDR3, the DNA is TGTGCCAGCAGATTCAGCCCCGCTATCCATGAGCAGTTCTTC.

Concerning this clonotype: A much larger clone differs from this one at a single base, so this may be a read error. The chain joins TRBV2 to TRBJ2-1, with 7 bases fitting TRBD1. The trim removed 6 bases at V and 10 bases at J, leaving 9 bases unmatched. The CDR3 loop spans 13 amino acids. The germline V gene has CDR1 SNHLY and CDR2 FYNNEI. CDR3 amino acids: CASRQGPSYEQFF. The CDR3 nucleotides are TGTGCCAGCAGACAGGGGCCCTCCTACGAGCAGTTCTTC.

The chain carries TRBV21-1 and TRBJ2-7; the listed D gene, TRBD2, was not tested against the DNA. TRBV21-1 counts as a pseudogene. The CDR3 extends over 19 amino acids. CDR3 residues: CASSKDCRARAEKTYEQYF. In DNA form, the CDR3 reads TGTGCCAGCAGCAAAGACTGCCGGGCGAGGGCAGAAAAAACCTACGAGCAGTACTTC.

The gene calls are TRBV20-1 and TRBJ2-5, with a possible D match to TRBD2 (6 bases). CDR3 length: 13 amino acids. Germline V CDR1 and CDR2: DFQATT, SNEGSKA (reference sequence). Between the trimmed V and J ends, which lost 4 bases and 5 bases, there was a span of 14 bases. The CDR3 loop reads CSAKSWGVETQYF. CDR3 DNA sequence: TGCAGTGCTAAGAGCTGGGGGGTCGAGACCCAGTACTTC.

This chain connects TRBV5-1 to TRBJ2-1; 9 bases match TRBD2. Germline-derived CDR1 and CDR2 are SGHRS and YFSETQ. The CDR3 contains 15 residues. The ends lost 4 bases at V and 8 bases at J; junction bases unmatched: 10. The DNA of the CDR3 is TGCGCCAGCAGCCTTAACCCGGGACTAGCTTATGAGCAGTTCTTC. It is translated as CASSLNPGLAYEQFF.

This clonotype has just a few counts. This CDR3 is CASSITGPTQNIQYF. DNA for the CDR3: TGTGCCAGCAGCATTACCGGGCCGACCCAAAACATTCAGTACTTC. The rearrangement joins TRBV7-2 to TRBJ2-4, with D uncertain. Germline loops: CDR1 SGHTA, CDR2 FQGNSA. The CDR3 length is 15 residues. The V end lost 5 bases, the J end lost 5 bases, and 16 bases lay between the germline ends.

This clonotype was counted a few times. This chain links TRBV20-1 with TRBJ2-2; 10 positions agree with TRBD2. V shed 2 bases and J 1 base; nucleotides not matched to a gene: 10. The CDR3 loop spans 18 amino acids. Germline CDR1 is DFQATT and CDR2 is SNEGSKA (reference sequence). The CDR3 protein is CSARPSSGGGKNTGELFF. CDR3 in DNA: TGCAGTGCTAGACCCAGCAGCGGGGGGGGGAAGAACACCGGGGAGCTGTTTTTT.

This clonotype has only a few counts. This may arise from a read error, as a much more abundant clone is one base away. The genes are TRBV6-6 and TRBJ1-1, with TRBD1 identical over 8 bases. Germline CDR1 is MNHNY and CDR2 is SVGAGI (reference sequence). The CDR3 covers 14 residues. DNA of the CDR3: TGTGCCAGCAGTTACAACAGGGGGGACACTGGAGCTTTCTTT. It translates to CASSYNRGDTGAFF.

This chain links TRBV7-8 with TRBJ1-5, with 8 bases identical to TRBD1. Germline CDR1 SGHVS, CDR2 FQNEAQ. The CDR3 runs to 17 residues. With 4 bases clipped from V and 0 bases from J, the junction kept 8 bases outside the gene matches. CDR3 sequence: CASSSGPGQDSNQPQHF. DNA of the CDR3: TGTGCCAGCAGCTCGGGACCGGGACAGGATAGCAATCAGCCCCAGCATTTT.

The chain combines TRBV15 with TRBJ1-2, with unresolved D. The germline CDR1 and CDR2 sequences are LNHNV and YYDKDF (reference sequence). The CDR3 is 15 residues long. V lost 0 bases, J lost 8 bases, and 16 bases lay in between. The CDR3 spells CATSRDYAGLEGYTF. DNA for the CDR3: TGTGCCACCAGCAGAGATTACGCAGGCTTAGAAGGCTACACCTTC.

This clonotype was detected a few times. The J gene is TRBJ1-4, the V gene TRBV12-3 or TRBV12-4, with 8 nucleotides matching TRBD1. The CDR3 runs to 15 residues. Germline trimming cut 5 bases from V and 4 bases from J; bases unmatched to any gene: 6. CDR3 amino acids: CASSRTGGGNEKLFF. CDR3 DNA: TGTGCCAGCAGTCGAACAGGGGGTGGTAATGAAAAACTGTTTTTT.

This clonotype was counted many times. The chain employs TRBV5-1 and TRBJ2-3; D possibly corresponds to TRBD1 (6 bases). Germline CDR1 reads SGHRS; CDR2 reads YFSETQ. Trimming pared 0 bases from V and 0 bases from J, leaving 17 bases between. The CDR3 has 18 residues. The DNA of the CDR3 is TGCGCCAGCAGCTTGGAGGGCAGGGGAGCGACTAGCACAGATACGCAGTATTTT. Amino acid sequence: CASSLEGRGATSTDTQYF.

This chain uses TRBV11-2 with TRBJ2-7; 9 bases are shared with TRBD1. With 4 bases clipped from V and 4 bases from J, the junction kept 11 bases outside the gene matches. The CDR3 has 16 residues. Germline V CDR1 and CDR2: SGHAT, FQNNGV. The CDR3 here is CASSWNPWGQGYEQYF. DNA of the CDR3: TGTGCCAGCAGCTGGAATCCCTGGGGACAGGGATACGAGCAGTACTTC.

This clonotype has at least ten counts. The CDR3 sequence: CASTLRGTGGTGELFF. CDR3 sequence (DNA): TGTGCCAGCACTCTTCGAGGGACAGGAGGGACCGGGGAGCTGTTTTTT. The rearrangement joins TRBV6-5 to TRBJ2-2; TRBD1 aligns across 8 bases. CDR1 is MNHEY and CDR2 is SVGAGI in the germline V gene. The CDR3 consists of 16 residues. V shed 7 bases and J 5 bases; nucleotides not matched to a gene: 12.

The chain couples TRBV4-3 to TRBJ1-6, with D unresolved. CDR3 size: 18 residues. The germline V gene encodes CDR1 LGHNA and CDR2 YSLEER. V was clipped by 0 bases and J by 2 bases, with 14 bases between them. The CDR3 DNA sequence: TGCGCCAGCAGCCAAGATTTAAAGGGAAGGGCCTATAATTCACCCCTCCACTTT. It is translated as CASSQDLKGRAYNSPLHF.

This chain links TRBV29-1 with TRBJ2-5; TRBD2 is a possible D gene (7 bases). The CDR3 has 15 amino acids. V lost 6 bases to trimming and J lost 3 bases, with 20 bases between them. Germline V gene data show CDR1 as SQVTM and CDR2 as ANQGSEA. CDR3 coding DNA: TGCAGCGTCGGCACATGGGGAGGGGGTAAAGAGACCCAGTACTTC. Protein sequence: CSVGTWGGGKETQYF.

This clonotype was counted many times. This chain links TRBV20-1 with TRBJ2-1; possible D gene TRBD2, 6 bases. The CDR3 length is 15 residues. Germline-derived CDR1 and CDR2 are DFQATT and SNEGSKA (reference sequence). Trimming stripped 0 bases from V and 5 bases from J, with 14 bases between. The CDR3 DNA follows: TGCAGTGCTAGAGATGTGGCTAGCGTTAACAATGAGCAGTTCTTC. Protein: CSARDVASVNNEQFF.

This sequence joins TRBV5-1 and TRBJ1-2, with D maybe TRBD1 (6 bases). CDR1 and CDR2 from the germline V gene are SGHRS and YFSETQ. CDR3 length equals 16 residues. Between the trimmed V and J ends, which lost 0 bases and 3 bases, there was a span of 15 bases. The CDR3 DNA sequence: TGCGCCAGCAGCTTGGAATCCGGGGGCGACGACTATGGCTACACCTTC. Protein product: CASSLESGGDDYGYTF. The complete variable domain, with remaining parts taken from reference TRBV5-1 and TRBJ1-2, reads KAGVTQTPRYLIKTRGQQVTLSCSPISGHRSVSWYQQTPGQGLQFLFEYFSETQRNKGNFPGRFSGRQFSNSRSEMNVSTLELGDSALYLCASSLESGGDDYGYTFGSGTRLTVV.

As for this clonotype: Germline is not matched at one junction end, which may reflect a read error. The V call is TRBV15, the J call TRBJ2-5; D may match TRBD1 or TRBD2 (5 bases each). The CDR3 runs to 21 residues. Germline values: CDR1 LNHNV, CDR2 YYDKDF (reference sequence). CDR3 in amino acids: CATSRDGDADVGWSLKEAQYF. CDR3 nucleotide sequence: TGTGCCACCAGCAGAGATGGGGACGCAGATGTAGGGTGGTCCCTTAAAGAGGCCCAGTACTTC.